The present T cell receptor beta chain was sequenced within a study of cytomegalovirus exposure and HLA in healthy donors. Germline V gives CDR1 SNHLY, CDR2 FYNNEI. The CDR3 contains 14 residues. Trimming removed 7 bases at V and 4 bases at J, with 16 bases between. Clones were read by immunoSEQ multiplex PCR, and TCRdb kept only the in-frame ones, dropping some. Here the sample spans 120,000 or so clones, about 96% being singletons. V gene TRBV2 combines with J gene TRBJ1-1; D remains unclear. The TCR comes from a man aged 18 to 29 in good health and CMV-seronegative. Sequenced material: PBMCs. DNA of the CDR3: TGTGCCAGCAATCTGGTAGGAGGTGTCACTGAAGCTTTCTTT. Amino acid sequence: CASNLVGGVTEAFF. Combining the CDR3 with reference TRBV2 and TRBJ1-1 gives the whole variable domain EPEVTQTPSHQVTQMGQEVILRCVPISNHLYFYWYRQILGQKVEFLVSFYNNEISEKSEIFDDQFSVERPDGSNFTLKIRSTKLEDSAMYFCASNLVGGVTEAFFGQGTRLTVV.